This is a list of T cell receptor beta chains from one sample in a study of T cells in Graves' hyperthyroidism and ophthalmopathy. TCRdb independently ran MiXCR on the multiplex PCR reads; one entry per CDR3 protein. Of roughly 740,000 distinct CDR3 sequences in the sample, 16% were seen once. The source material was blood. Every receptor here comes from a man aged 18 to 29 with Graves' hyperthyroidism. Each CDR3 is given with its conserved first and last residue. Each record gives: clone size, V gene, D gene, CDR3 protein. A D gene is named only where the DNA matches it firmly. Some rows mark clone size as missing; the rest say once, few, many or name a class of expanded clone.

>few|TRBV4-3|NA
CASSQGVENYGYTF
>NA|TRBV7-3|NA
CASSLGGRKANEQFF
>NA|TRBV27|NA
CASRAGPNTEAFF
>few|TRBV10-3|TRBD2
CAISLAGEQETQYF
>many|TRBV11-3|TRBD2
CASSSRLAVTTDTQYF
>many|TRBV20-1|TRBD2
CSARVYGGAGETQYF
>few|TRBV20-1|TRBD2
CSAREGLVAGELFF
>few|TRBV18|NA
CASSPQTRFSEKLFF
>NA|TRBV12-3/TRBV12-4|NA
CASSFWVQAYNEQFF
>many|TRBV20-1|TRBD2
CSATTGSGGHAEQFF
>many|TRBV7-8|TRBD2
CASSPRLAFNEQFF
>many|TRBV12-3/TRBV12-4|TRBD1
CASSFSGQVNSPLHF
>many|TRBV20-1|TRBD2
CSARPSPGLAGVADTQYF
>many|TRBV28|TRBD2
CASSFEGIGPGLAGRIQETQYF
>NA|TRBV11-2|TRBD2
CASSLDGRGWYEQYF
>NA|TRBV12-3/TRBV12-4|TRBD2
CASSSSGSREETQYF
>NA|TRBV7-2|NA
CASTFSLHF
>many|TRBV5-1|NA
CASSLGQNNSPLHF
>few|TRBV7-2|NA
CASSRGDHPRETQYF
>many|TRBV5-1|TRBD1
CASSLALTGRNTEAFF
>NA|TRBV2|NA
CASTGQGGTGELFF
>NA|TRBV5-8|NA
CASTSSGVRGTPLHF
>NA|TRBV29-1|TRBD1
CSVFTGARGLETQYF
>many|TRBV3-1|NA
CASSQREDTSKETQYF
>few|TRBV20-1|NA
CSARRQDNEQYF
>many|TRBV6-1|TRBD2
CASSEAGGYNEQFF
>few|TRBV2|NA
CAGWERSNGYTF
>many|TRBV28|TRBD2
CASSFRSGRGTDTQYF
>many|TRBV7-8|NA
CASSPGRIRLNTEAFF
>many|TRBV30|TRBD1
CAWGNRGRETQYF
>NA|TRBV20-1|TRBD1
CSAKNRDRGSQPQHF
>NA|TRBV6-1|TRBD1
CASRPPGQILNTEAFF
>few|TRBV6-2/TRBV6-3|NA
CASRGTVSYEQYF
>few|TRBV11-2|TRBD1
CASSLERTGLETQYF
>few|TRBV6-2/TRBV6-3|TRBD1
CASSSPGQVYPEAFF
>few|TRBV30|NA
CAWQSSGANVLTF
>few|TRBV5-1|TRBD2
CASSLAGRTSGTETQYF
>many|TRBV28|NA
CASRGAGEATEAFF
>NA|TRBV15|TRBD1
CATSRPTGQGAWEQYF
>NA|TRBV19|NA
CASSQPTARGDYEQYF
>NA|TRBV6-1|TRBD1
CASSVPGQGGGEQFF
>NA|TRBV30|NA
CAWSLYREGVFF
>few|TRBV6-2/TRBV6-3|TRBD2
CASSLNRREGETQYF
>NA|TRBV28|NA
CATLNRVITEAFF
>few|TRBV12-3/TRBV12-4|NA
CASSFWLAGANVLTF
>NA|TRBV6-2/TRBV6-3|TRBD1
CASSDPRTGANSPLHF
>few|TRBV15|NA
CATSHRAGYGYTF
>many|TRBV12-3/TRBV12-4|NA
CASGLRSYGYTF
>NA|TRBV7-9|NA
CASSRWATHYEQYF
>NA|TRBV9|NA
CASSVEAGSVNEQFF
>few|TRBV7-9|NA
CASSLNLLDSPLHF
>many|TRBV28|TRBD2
CASKHSGLAGYNEQFF
>many|TRBV2|TRBD1
CASRTGISTDTQYF
>NA|TRBV6-2/TRBV6-3|NA
CASTTLGGDLYNEQFF
>NA|TRBV18|TRBD2
CASSHQRTSGRQETQYF
>many|TRBV18|NA
CASSPGYPNTGELFF
>few|TRBV2|TRBD2
CASSEGSGNSCEQYF
>NA|TRBV7-2|NA
CASSPITGGELFF